The clone carrying this T cell receptor beta chain was seen a few times. Its antigen is still unknown. The source of the sample is a study of cytomegalovirus exposure and HLA in healthy donors. Study outcomes and limitations: Published work reported that the classifier diagnosed cytomegalovirus status with high specificity and sensitivity. CMV serostatus was the sole immune exposure information available. Per a later analysis, HLA-associated TCR beta chains showed more clonal expansion than other, equally common TCR beta chains. According to the study, around 180 TCR beta chains were cytomegalovirus-associated.

The PCR used 60 Vbeta and 13 Jbeta primers. TCRdb keeps only in-frame clones here, not all; method: immunoSEQ multiplex PCR. Seen here are roughly 160,000 clones, roughly 76% observed once, and the top ten hold over 1.1%. J lost 5 bases, V lost 0 bases, and 4 bases had no gene match. This CDR3 has 16 residues. In germline, CDR1 is LNHDA, CDR2 SQIVND (reference sequence). The chain couples TRBV19 to TRBJ2-7, with 13 bases aligning to TRBD2. The sequence was collected from a man aged 60 to 69 in good health and CMV-seronegative. The sequenced material came from PBMCs. CDR3 in amino acids: CASSIDLGTSGNEQYF. The CDR3 DNA follows: TGTGCCAGTAGTATAGATCTGGGGACTAGCGGGAACGAGCAGTACTTC.